The present T cell receptor (beta chain) was sequenced within a study of control samples from healthy donors and cancer patients. CDR1 and CDR2 (germline): MDHEN, SYDVKM. The ends were cut back, 5 bases at V and 3 bases at J, with 17 bases in the middle. The length of the CDR3 is 15 residues. Sequencing used immunoSEQ multiplex PCR; TCRdb keeps in-frame clones, though not all of them. The data hold about 160,000 clones, with about 94% observed a single time. The sequence was obtained from a woman in her twenties or thirties in good health. This rearrangement joins TRBV28 to TRBJ2-7; D assignment may be TRBD1 or TRBD2 (5 bases each). Sequenced input: blood. The CDR3 coding sequence is TGTGCCAGCAGTGCAGGGACGCGACCCAACTACGAGCAGTACTTC. It translates to CASSAGTRPNYEQYF.